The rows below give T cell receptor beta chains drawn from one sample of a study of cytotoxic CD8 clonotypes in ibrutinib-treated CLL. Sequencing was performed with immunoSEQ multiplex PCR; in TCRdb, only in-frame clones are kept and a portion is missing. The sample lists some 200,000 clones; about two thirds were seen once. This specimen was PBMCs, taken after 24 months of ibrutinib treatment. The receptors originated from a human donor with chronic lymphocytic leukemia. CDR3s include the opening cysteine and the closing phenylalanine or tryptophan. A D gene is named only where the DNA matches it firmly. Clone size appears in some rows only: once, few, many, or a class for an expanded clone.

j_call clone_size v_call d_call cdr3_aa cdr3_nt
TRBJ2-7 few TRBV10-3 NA CATKDSQATYEQYF TGTGCCACAAAAGACAGCCAAGCTACCTACGAGCAGTACTTC
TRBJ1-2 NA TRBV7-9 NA CASSLTGPYGYTF TGTGCCAGCAGCTTAACAGGGCCCTATGGCTACACCTTC
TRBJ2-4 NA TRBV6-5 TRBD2 CANRPAGGVKNIQYF TGTGCCAACCGGCCAGCGGGAGGGGTCAAAAACATTCAGTACTTC
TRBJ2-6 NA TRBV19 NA CASIPAGIHSGANVLTF TGTGCCAGTATCCCAGCGGGCATTCACTCTGGGGCCAACGTCCTGACTTTC
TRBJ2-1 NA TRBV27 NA CASSLFSGTTYNEQFF TGTGCCAGCAGTTTATTCTCTGGGACCACCTACAATGAGCAGTTCTTC
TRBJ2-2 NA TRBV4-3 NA CASSRAGTPTGELFF TGCGCCAGCAGCCGAGCCGGGACACCAACCGGGGAGCTGTTTTTT
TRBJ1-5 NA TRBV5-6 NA CASSPAGGRAQHF TGTGCCAGCAGTCCCGCGGGGGGTCGGGCCCAGCATTTT
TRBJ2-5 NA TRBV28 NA CASRGRAGAQETQYF TGTGCCAGCAGGGGCAGGGCGGGTGCCCAAGAGACCCAGTACTTC
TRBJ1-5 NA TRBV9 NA CASSAHSNQPQHF TGTGCCAGCAGCGCGCATAGCAATCAGCCCCAGCATTTT
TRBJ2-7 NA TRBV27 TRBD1 CASRTMGQETSYEQYF TGTGCCAGCAGAACTATGGGACAGGAAACTTCCTACGAGCAGTACTTC
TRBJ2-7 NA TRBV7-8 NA CASSVGFYEQYF TGTGCCAGCAGCGTCGGTTTCTACGAGCAGTACTTC
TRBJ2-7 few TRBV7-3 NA CASSWYKAGEQYF TGTGCCAGCAGCTGGTACAAGGCGGGCGAGCAGTACTTC
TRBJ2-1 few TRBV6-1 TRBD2 CATKAGGRNEQFF TGTGCCACCAAAGCGGGAGGCCGCAATGAGCAGTTCTTC
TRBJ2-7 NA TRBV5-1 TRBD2 CASSLESGGRGEQYF TGCGCCAGCAGCTTGGAGTCCGGCGGGAGAGGCGAGCAGTACTTC
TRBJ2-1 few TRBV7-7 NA CASSLSPGNEQFF TGTGCCAGCAGCTTATCTCCGGGGAATGAGCAGTTCTTC
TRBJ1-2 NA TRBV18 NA CASSPDKGSSYGYTF TGTGCCAGCTCACCAGATAAAGGGAGCTCCTATGGCTACACCTTC
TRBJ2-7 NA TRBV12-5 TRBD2 CASGLASGTSSDEQYF TGTGCTAGTGGTTTGGCCTCCGGGACTAGCTCGGACGAGCAGTACTTC
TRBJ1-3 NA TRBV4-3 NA CASSQEVAYSGNTIYF TGCGCCAGCAGCCAAGAAGTGGCATACTCTGGAAACACCATATATTTT
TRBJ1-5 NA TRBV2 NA CASSEGTEIQPQHF TGTGCCAGCAGTGAAGGGACAGAAATTCAGCCCCAGCATTTT
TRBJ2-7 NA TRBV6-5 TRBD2 CASRLAGNYEQYF TGTGCCAGCAGGTTAGCGGGAAACTACGAGCAGTACTTC
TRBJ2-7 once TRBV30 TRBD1 CAWRGGQGGEQYF TGTGCCTGGAGGGGGGGACAGGGAGGTGAGCAGTACTTC
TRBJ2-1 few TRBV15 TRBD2 CATSNSGTSYNEQFF TGTGCCACCAGCAATAGCGGGACGTCCTACAATGAGCAGTTCTTC
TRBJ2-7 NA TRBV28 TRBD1 CASSDTDRGQYEQYF TGTGCCAGCAGTGATACTGACAGGGGGCAATACGAGCAGTACTTC
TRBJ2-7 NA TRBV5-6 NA CASRTIGESYEQYF TGTGCCAGCAGGACAATAGGGGAATCCTACGAGCAGTACTTC
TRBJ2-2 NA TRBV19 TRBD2 CASSSGRVTGELFF TGTGCCAGTAGTAGCGGGAGAGTCACCGGGGAGCTGTTTTTT
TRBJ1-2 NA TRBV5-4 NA CASYGQYGYTF TGTGCCAGCTACGGACAGTATGGCTACACCTTC
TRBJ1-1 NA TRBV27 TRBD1 CASSRGQGQGYTEAFF TGTGCCAGCAGTAGAGGACAGGGACAGGGATATACTGAAGCTTTCTTT
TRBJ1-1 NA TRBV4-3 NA CASSQDPVWSTEAFF TGCGCCAGCAGCCAAGATCCCGTCTGGAGCACTGAAGCTTTCTTT
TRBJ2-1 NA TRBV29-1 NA CSVETSLGLREQFF TGCAGCGTTGAAACCTCTCTCGGGCTTCGTGAGCAGTTCTTC
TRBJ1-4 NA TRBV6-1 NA CASSPWGDDEKLFF TGTGCCAGCAGCCCCTGGGGTGACGATGAAAAACTGTTTTTT
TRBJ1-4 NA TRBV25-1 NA CASRDRQTEKLFF TGTGCCAGCAGAGACAGGCAGACTGAAAAACTGTTTTTT
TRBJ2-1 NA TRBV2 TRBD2 CARTLSGRRYNEQFF TGTGCCAGGACCTTGAGCGGGAGGCGGTACAATGAGCAGTTCTTC
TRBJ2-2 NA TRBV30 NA CAWSVRTNTGELFF TGTGCCTGGAGTGTTAGAACCAACACCGGGGAGCTGTTTTTT
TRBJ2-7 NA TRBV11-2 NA CASSLVGSSYEQYF TGTGCCAGCAGCTTAGTTGGCAGCTCCTACGAGCAGTACTTC
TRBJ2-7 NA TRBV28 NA CASSFPASGEQYF TGTGCCAGCAGTTTCCCCGCGTCAGGCGAGCAGTACTTC
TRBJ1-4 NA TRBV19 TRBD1 CASRRGRLDPNEKLFF TGTGCCAGTAGGAGGGGGCGCCTAGACCCTAATGAAAAACTGTTTTTT
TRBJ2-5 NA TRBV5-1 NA CASSLAGVGGTQETQYF TGCGCCAGCAGCTTGGCCGGCGTAGGGGGTACTCAAGAGACCCAGTACTTC